These 2 T cell receptor beta chains were sequenced from one sample in a study of T cells in Graves' hyperthyroidism and ophthalmopathy. The investigators amplified TCR beta CDR3 regions from RNA transcripts. An initial round of RT-PCR targeting the TCR CDR3 relied on the HTBI primer set. TCRdb ran MiXCR on the multiplex PCR reads and lists one entry per CDR3 protein. The data contain over 350,000 distinct CDR3 sequences, about 18% of them seen just once; the ten biggest clones take up 40%. The source material was blood. The receptor set was obtained from a man aged 18 to 30 with Graves' ophthalmopathy.

This clonotype was found a few times. V gene TRBV27 combines with J gene TRBJ1-1; perhaps TRBD1 as D (5 bases). This CDR3 comprises 14 residues. CDR1 MNHEY and CDR2 SMNVEV come from the germline V gene (reference sequence). Trimming took off 6 bases at V and 4 bases at J, with 15 bases between the two ends. DNA for the CDR3: TGTGCCAGCAGATTGCAGGGCCTGGGCACTGAAGCTTTCTTT. Translated: CASRLQGLGTEAFF.

The chain combines TRBV4-1 with TRBJ2-5; D call uncertain. V was pared by 2 bases and J by 4 bases, with 8 bases between. Germline V lookup: CDR1 MGHRA, CDR2 YSYEKL. The CDR3 sequence is 13 residues long. The CDR3 is CASSQRNSETQYF. In nucleotides, the CDR3 is TGCGCCAGCAGCCAAAGAAATTCAGAGACCCAGTACTTC.